This TCR beta chain came from a study of T-cell reconstitution after alpha-beta-depleted transplantation in children. Unique molecular identifiers were used in preparing the TCRbeta library. One entry per CDR3 protein results from TCRdb running MiXCR on the PCR reads. The top ten clones hold about 4.9% of a sample with around 240,000 distinct CDR3 sequences, 9.7% of them seen once. This clonotype was observed many times. J was trimmed by 4 bases and V by 5 bases; bases with no gene match: 6. CDR3 length: 14 amino acids. The chain combines TRBV12-3 or TRBV12-4 with TRBJ2-5; 8 bases fit TRBD1. This receptor was obtained from a human donor who donated a stem cell graft to a child with SCID. This specimen consisted of PBMCs from the stem cell graft donor, obtained from the stem cell graft. The CDR3 sequence is CASSRQGKTETQYF. DNA of the CDR3: TGTGCCAGCAGTCGACAGGGGAAGACAGAGACCCAGTACTTC.